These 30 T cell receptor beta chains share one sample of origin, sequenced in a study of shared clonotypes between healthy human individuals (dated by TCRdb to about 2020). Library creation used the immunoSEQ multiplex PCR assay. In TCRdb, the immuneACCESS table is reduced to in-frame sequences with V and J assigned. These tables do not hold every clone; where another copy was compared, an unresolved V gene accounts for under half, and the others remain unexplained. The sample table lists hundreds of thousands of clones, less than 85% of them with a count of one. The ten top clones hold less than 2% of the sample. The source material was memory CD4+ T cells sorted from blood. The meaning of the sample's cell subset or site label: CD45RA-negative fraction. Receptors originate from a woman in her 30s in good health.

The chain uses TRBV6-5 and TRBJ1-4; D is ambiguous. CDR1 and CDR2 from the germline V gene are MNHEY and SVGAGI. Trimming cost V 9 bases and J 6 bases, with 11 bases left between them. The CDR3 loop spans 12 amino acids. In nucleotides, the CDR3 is TGTGCCAGAAGAAATAGGGATGAAAAACTGTTTTTT. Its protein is CARRNRDEKLFF.

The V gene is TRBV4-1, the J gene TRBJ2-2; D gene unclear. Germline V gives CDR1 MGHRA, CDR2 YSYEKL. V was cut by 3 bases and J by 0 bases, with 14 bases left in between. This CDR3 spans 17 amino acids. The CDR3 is CASSQAVSVSNTGELFF. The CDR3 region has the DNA TGCGCCAGCAGCCAGGCGGTTTCAGTTTCGAACACCGGGGAGCTGTTTTTT.

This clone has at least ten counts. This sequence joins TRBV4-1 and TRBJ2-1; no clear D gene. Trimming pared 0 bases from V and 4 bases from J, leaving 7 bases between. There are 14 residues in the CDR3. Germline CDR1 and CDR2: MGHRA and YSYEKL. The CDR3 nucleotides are TGCGCCAGCAGCCAAGATCGATCTTACAATGAGCAGTTCTTC. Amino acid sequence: CASSQDRSYNEQFF.

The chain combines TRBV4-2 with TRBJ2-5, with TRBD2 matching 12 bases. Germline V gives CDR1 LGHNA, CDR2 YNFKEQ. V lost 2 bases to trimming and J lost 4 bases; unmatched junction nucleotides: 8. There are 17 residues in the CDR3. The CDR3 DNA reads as TGTGCCAGCAGCCAAAGGGCTAGCGGGAGGGTCGGAGAGACCCAGTACTTC. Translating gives CASSQRASGRVGETQYF.

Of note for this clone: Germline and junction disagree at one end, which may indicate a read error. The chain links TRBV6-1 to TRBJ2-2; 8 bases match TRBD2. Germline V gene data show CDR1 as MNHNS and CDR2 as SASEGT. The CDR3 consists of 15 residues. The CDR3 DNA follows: TGTGCCAGCAGGGAAGCGGGAGTGTACACCGGGGAGCTGTTTTTT. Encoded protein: CASREAGVYTGELFF.

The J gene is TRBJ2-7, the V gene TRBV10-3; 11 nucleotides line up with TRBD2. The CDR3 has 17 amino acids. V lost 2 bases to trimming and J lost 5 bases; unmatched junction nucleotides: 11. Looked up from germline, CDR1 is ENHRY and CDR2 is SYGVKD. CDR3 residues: CAISETSGSLLAHEQYF. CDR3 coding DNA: TGTGCCATCAGTGAGACTAGCGGGAGCCTCCTCGCCCACGAGCAGTACTTC.

The CDR3 here is CATLIAGGPNEQFF. The CDR3 DNA follows: TGTGCCACCCTTATAGCGGGAGGGCCTAATGAGCAGTTCTTC. The chain uses TRBV10-3 and TRBJ2-1; the match to TRBD2 covers 11 bases. V lost 10 bases, J lost 7 bases, and 9 bases stayed unmatched. Germline V gives CDR1 ENHRY, CDR2 SYGVKD. This CDR3 has 14 residues.

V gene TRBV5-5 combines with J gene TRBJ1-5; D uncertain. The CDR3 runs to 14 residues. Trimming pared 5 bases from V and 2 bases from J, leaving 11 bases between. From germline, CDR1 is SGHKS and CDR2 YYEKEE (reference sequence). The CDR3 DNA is TGTGCCAGCAGGAAGGGTTCGGGCAATCAGCCCCAGCATTTT. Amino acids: CASRKGSGNQPQHF.

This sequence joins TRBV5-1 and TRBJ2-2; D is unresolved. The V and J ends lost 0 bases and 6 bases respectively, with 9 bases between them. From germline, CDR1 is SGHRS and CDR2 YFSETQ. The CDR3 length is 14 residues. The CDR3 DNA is TGCGCCAGCAGCTTGGATACAGCTCCCGGGGAGCTGTTTTTT. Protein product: CASSLDTAPGELFF.

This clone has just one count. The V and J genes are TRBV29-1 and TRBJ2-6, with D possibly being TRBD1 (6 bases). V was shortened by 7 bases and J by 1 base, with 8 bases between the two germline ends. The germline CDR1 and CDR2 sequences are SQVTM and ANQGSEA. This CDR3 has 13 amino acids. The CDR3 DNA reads TGCAGCGCTACAGGGTCTGGGGCCAACGTCCTGACTTTC. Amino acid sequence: CSATGSGANVLTF.

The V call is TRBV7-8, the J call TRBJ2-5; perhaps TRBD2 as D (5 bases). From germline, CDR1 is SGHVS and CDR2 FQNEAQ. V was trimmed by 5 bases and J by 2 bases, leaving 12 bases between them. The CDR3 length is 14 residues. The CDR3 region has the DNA TGTGCCAGCAGCCTAATGACGGGGCAAGAGACCCAGTACTTC. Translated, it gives CASSLMTGQETQYF.

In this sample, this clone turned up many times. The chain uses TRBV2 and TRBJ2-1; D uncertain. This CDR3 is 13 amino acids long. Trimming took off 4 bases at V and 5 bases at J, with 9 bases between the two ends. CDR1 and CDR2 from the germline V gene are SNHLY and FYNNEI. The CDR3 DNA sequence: TGTGCCAGCAGTGTGGGCCCCGACAATGAGCAGTTCTTC. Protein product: CASSVGPDNEQFF.

The CDR3 here is CASSVRNQPQHF. Here the CDR3 DNA reads TGTGCCAGCAGTGTCCGAAATCAGCCCCAGCATTTT. The rearrangement links TRBV28 to TRBJ1-5; D unresolved. The CDR3 length is 12 residues. From germline, CDR1 is MDHEN and CDR2 SYDVKM. Trimming stripped 5 bases from V and 4 bases from J, with 6 bases between. The complete variable domain, with remaining parts taken from reference TRBV28 and TRBJ1-5, reads DVKVTQSSRYLVKRTGEKVFLECVQDMDHENMFWYRQDPGLGLRLIYFSYDVKMKEKGDIPEGYSVSREKKERFSLILESASTNQTSMYLCASSVRNQPQHFGDGTRLSIL.

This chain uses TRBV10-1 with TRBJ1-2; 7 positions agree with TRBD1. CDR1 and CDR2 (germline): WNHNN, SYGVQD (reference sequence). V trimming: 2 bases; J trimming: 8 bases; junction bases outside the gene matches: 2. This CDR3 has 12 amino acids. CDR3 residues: CASSEGRGGYTF. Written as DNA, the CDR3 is TGCGCCAGCAGTGAGGGCAGGGGGGGCTACACCTTC.

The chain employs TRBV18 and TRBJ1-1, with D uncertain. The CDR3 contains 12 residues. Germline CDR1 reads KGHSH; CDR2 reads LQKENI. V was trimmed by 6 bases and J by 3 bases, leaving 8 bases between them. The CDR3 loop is CASSGLDTEAFF. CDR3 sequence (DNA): TGTGCCAGCTCCGGGCTCGACACTGAAGCTTTCTTT.

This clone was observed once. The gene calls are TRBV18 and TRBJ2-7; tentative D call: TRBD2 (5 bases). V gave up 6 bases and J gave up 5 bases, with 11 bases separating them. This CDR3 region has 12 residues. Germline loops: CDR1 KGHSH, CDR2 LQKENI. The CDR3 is CASSPSGNEQYF. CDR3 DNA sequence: TGTGCCAGCTCCCCCTCGGGAAACGAGCAGTACTTC.

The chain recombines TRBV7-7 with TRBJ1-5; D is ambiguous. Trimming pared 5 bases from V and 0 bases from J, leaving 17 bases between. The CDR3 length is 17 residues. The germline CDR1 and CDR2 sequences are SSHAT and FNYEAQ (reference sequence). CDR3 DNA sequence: TGTGCCAGCAGCCGACTCCGCCAAGACTATAGCAATCAGCCCCAGCATTTT. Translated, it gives CASSRLRQDYSNQPQHF.

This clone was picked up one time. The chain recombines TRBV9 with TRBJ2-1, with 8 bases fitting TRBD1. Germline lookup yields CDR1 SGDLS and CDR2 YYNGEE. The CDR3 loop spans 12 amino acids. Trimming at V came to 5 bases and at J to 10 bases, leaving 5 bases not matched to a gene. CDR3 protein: CASSAGGEEQFF. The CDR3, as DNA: TGTGCCAGCAGTGCAGGGGGCGAGGAGCAGTTCTTC.

The CDR3 here is CASSSTDGHNQPQHF. In nucleotides, the CDR3 is TGCGCCAGCAGCTCAACGGACGGACACAATCAGCCCCAGCATTTT. The V gene is TRBV5-1, the J gene TRBJ1-5; the D gene is possibly TRBD1 (5 bases). The CDR3 is made up of 15 amino acids. Trimming shortened V by 3 bases and J by 3 bases, and 13 bases separated the two germline ends. The germline V gene encodes CDR1 SGHRS and CDR2 YFSETQ. The variable domain in full, completed from reference TRBV5-1 and TRBJ1-5, reads KAGVTQTPRYLIKTRGQQVTLSCSPISGHRSVSWYQQTPGQGLQFLFEYFSETQRNKGNFPGRFSGRQFSNSRSEMNVSTLELGDSALYLCASSSTDGHNQPQHFGDGTRLSIL.

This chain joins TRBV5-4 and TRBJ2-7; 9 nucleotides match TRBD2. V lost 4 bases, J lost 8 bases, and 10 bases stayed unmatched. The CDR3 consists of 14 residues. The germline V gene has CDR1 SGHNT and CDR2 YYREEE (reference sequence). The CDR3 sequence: CASSLGIAGEKQYF. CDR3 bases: TGTGCCAGCAGCCTCGGGATAGCGGGAGAAAAGCAGTACTTC.

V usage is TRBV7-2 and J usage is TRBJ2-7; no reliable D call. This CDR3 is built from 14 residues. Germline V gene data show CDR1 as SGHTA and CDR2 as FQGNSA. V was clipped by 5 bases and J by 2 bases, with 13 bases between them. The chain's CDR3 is CASSRISSTYEQYF. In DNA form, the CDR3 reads TGTGCCAGCAGCCGAATTAGCAGCACCTACGAGCAGTACTTC.

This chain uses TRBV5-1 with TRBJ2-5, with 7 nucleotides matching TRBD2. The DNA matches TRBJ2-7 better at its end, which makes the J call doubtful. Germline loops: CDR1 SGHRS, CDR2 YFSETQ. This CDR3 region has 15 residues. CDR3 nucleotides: TGCGCCAGCAGCGAGGGACTACAAGGCTCCTACGAGCAGTACTTC. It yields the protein CASSEGLQGSYEQYF.

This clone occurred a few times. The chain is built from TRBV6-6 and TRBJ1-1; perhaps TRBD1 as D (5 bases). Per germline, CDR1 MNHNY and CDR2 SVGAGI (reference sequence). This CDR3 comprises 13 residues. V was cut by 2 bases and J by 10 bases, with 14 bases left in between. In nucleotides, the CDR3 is TGTGCCAGCAGTTACGCAGTAGACAGTGGAGCTTTCTTT. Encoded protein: CASSYAVDSGAFF.

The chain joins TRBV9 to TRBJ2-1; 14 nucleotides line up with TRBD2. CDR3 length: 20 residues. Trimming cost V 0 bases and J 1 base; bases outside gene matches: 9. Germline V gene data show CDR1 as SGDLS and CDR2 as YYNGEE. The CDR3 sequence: CASSVGIGGLAGVSYNEQFF. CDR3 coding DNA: TGTGCCAGCAGCGTAGGGATCGGGGGACTAGCGGGAGTGTCCTACAATGAGCAGTTCTTC.

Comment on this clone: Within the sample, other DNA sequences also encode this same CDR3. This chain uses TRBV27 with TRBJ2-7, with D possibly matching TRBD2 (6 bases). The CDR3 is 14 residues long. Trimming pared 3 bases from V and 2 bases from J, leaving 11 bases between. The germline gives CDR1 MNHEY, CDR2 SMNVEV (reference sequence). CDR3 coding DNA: TGTGCCAGCAGTTTCAGTGGAGGGCCCTACGAGCAGTACTTC. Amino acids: CASSFSGGPYEQYF.

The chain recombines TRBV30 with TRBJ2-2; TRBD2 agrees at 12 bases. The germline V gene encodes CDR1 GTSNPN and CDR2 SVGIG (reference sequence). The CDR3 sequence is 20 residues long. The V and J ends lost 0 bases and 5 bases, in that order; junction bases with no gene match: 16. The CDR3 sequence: CAWSVLASGRAIGFTGELFF. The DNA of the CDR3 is TGTGCCTGGAGTGTACTGGCTAGCGGGAGGGCCATAGGATTTACCGGGGAGCTGTTTTTT.

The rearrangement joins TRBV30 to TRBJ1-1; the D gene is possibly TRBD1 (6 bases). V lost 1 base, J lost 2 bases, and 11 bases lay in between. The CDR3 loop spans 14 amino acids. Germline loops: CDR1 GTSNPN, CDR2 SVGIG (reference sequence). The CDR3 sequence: CAWSGGGYNTEAFF. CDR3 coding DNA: TGTGCCTGGAGTGGAGGGGGTTACAACACTGAAGCTTTCTTT.

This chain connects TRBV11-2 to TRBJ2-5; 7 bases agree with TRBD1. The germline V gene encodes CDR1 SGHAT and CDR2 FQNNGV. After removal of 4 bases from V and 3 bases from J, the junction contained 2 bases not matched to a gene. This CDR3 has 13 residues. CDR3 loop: CASSWGQKETQYF. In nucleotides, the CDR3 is TGTGCCAGCAGCTGGGGACAGAAAGAGACCCAGTACTTC. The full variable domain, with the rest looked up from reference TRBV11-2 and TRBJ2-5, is EAGVAQSPRYKIIEKRQSVAFWCNPISGHATLYWYQQILGQGPKLLIQFQNNGVVDDSQLPKDRFSAERLKGVDSTLKIQPAKLEDSAVYLCASSWGQKETQYFGPGTRLLVL.

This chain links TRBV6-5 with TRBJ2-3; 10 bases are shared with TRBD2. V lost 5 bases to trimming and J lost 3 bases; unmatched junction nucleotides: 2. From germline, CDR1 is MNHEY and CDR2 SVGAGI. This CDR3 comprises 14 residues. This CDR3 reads CASSPAGGTDTQYF. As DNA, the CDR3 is TGTGCCAGCAGTCCAGCGGGAGGGACAGATACGCAGTATTTT.

This chain's CDR3 is CASSPPSGGSYEQYF. CDR3 DNA sequence: TGTGCCAGCTCACCACCTAGCGGGGGCTCCTACGAGCAGTACTTC. The chain employs TRBV18 and TRBJ2-7, with 9 bases that match TRBD2. V shed 0 bases and J 0 bases; nucleotides not matched to a gene: 0. Germline CDR1 and CDR2: KGHSH and LQKENI. The CDR3 is 15 residues long.